This TCR beta chain derives from a study of OX40 agonist ivuxolimab in advanced cancers. Study details: Ivuxolimab, which is an agonistic anti-OX40 (CD134) antibody, was administered to the patients. Subjects had a mean age of roughly 60 years, with a range of 23 to 79; 82.7% were male. Prior therapy, whether anti-PD-1, anti-PD-L1 or anti-CTLA-4, was allowed, and 40% had some.

The study sampled blood at baseline, cycle 4 day 1, and cycle 7 day 1. Only in-frame clones appear in the TCRdb table, and some are missing; sequencing was by immunoSEQ multiplex PCR. The table records around 71,000 clones, 86% of them present only once. Here the sequenced sample was CD4+ or CD8+ T cells sorted from blood, taken in a trial of the OX40 agonist ivuxolimab. This sequence originates from an adult with an advanced solid tumor such as melanoma, head and neck, liver or kidney cancer.

CDR3 bases: TGTGCCAGCAACCCGGGACTAGCGGGAACGGTGGGCACAGATACGCAGTATTTT. Translation gives CASNPGLAGTVGTDTQYF. This chain uses TRBV5-4 with TRBJ2-3, with 13 bases that match TRBD2. Germline trimming cut 6 bases from V and 1 base from J; bases unmatched to any gene: 11. The CDR3 contains 18 residues. Germline V gene lookup returns CDR1 SGHNT and CDR2 YYREEE (reference sequence). The whole variable domain, filled in from reference TRBV5-4 and TRBJ2-3, reads ETGVTQSPTHLIKTRGQQVTLRCSSQSGHNTVSWYQQALGQGPQFIFQYYREEENGRGNFPPRFSGLQFPNYSSELNVNALELDDSALYLCASNPGLAGTVGTDTQYFGPGTRLTVL.